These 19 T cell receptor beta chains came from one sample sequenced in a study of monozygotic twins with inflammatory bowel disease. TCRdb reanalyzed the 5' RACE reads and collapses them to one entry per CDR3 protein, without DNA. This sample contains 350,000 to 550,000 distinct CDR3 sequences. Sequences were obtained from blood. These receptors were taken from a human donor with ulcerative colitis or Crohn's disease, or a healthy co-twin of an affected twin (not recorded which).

CDR3 sequence reads: CASGRGSDTQYF. The J gene is TRBJ2-3, the V gene TRBV7-3. Germline V gene sequence: CDR1 SGHTA, CDR2 FQGTGA. The CDR3 totals 12 residues.

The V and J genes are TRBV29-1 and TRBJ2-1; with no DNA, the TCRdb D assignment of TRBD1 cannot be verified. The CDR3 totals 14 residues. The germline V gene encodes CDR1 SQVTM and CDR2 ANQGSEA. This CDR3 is CSGGGDTSYNEQFF.

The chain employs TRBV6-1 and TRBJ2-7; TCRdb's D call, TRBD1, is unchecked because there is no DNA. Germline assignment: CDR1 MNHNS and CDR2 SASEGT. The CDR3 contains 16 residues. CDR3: CASSARREIHPGEQYF.

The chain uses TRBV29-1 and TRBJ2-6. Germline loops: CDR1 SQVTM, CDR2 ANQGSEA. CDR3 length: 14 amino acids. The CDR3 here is CSVEADTGANVLTF.

The CDR3 is CATVGFRSYEQYF. The chain combines TRBV27 with TRBJ2-7. Germline loops: CDR1 MNHEY, CDR2 SMNVEV (reference sequence). The CDR3 covers 13 residues.

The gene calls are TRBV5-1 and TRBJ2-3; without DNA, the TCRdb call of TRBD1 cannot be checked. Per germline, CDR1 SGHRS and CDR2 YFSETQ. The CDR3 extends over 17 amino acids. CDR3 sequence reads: CASSSPRTGWVTDTQYF.

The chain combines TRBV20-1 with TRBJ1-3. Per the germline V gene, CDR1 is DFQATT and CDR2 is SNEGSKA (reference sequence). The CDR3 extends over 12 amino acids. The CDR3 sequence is CSAPTFGNTIYF.

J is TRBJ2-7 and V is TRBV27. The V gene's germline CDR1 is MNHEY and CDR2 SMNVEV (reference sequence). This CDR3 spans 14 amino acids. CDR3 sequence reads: CASSFGGTSYEQYF.

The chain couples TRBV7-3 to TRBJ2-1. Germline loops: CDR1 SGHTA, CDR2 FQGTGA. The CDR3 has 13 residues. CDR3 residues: CASSLESVHEQFF.

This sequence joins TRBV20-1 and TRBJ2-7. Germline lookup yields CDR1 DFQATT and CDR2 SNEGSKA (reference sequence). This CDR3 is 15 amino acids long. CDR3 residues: CSARDQLAFPYEQYF.

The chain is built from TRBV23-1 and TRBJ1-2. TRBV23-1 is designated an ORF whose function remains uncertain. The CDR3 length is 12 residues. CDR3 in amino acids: CASSRQRYTYTF.

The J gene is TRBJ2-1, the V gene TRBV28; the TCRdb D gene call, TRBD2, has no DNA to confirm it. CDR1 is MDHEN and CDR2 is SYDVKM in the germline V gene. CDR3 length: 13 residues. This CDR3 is CASSPILAGVQFF.

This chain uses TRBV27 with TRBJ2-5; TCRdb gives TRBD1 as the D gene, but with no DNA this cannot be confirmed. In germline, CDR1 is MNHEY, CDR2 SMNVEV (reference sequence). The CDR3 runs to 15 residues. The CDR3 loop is CASSLSAGAGETQYF.

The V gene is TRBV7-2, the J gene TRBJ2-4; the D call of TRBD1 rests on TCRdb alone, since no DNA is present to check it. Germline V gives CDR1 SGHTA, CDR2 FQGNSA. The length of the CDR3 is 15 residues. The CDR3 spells CASSQGALAKNIQYF.

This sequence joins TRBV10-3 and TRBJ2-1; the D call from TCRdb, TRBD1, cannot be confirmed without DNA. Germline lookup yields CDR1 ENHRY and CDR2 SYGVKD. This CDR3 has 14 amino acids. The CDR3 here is CAISQGQVDNEQFF.

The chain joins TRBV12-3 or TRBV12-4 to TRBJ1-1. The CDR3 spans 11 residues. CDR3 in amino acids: CASRVGLGAFF.

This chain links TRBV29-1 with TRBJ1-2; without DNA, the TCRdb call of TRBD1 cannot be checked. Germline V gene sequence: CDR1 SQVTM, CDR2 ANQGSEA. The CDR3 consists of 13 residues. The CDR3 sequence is CSVDGVQDYGYTF.

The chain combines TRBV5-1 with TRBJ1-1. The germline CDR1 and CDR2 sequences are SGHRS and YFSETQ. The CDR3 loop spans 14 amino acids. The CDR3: CASSSGSPGTEAFF.

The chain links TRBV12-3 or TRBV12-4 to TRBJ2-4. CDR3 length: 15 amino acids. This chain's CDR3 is CASSLADLAKNIQYF.